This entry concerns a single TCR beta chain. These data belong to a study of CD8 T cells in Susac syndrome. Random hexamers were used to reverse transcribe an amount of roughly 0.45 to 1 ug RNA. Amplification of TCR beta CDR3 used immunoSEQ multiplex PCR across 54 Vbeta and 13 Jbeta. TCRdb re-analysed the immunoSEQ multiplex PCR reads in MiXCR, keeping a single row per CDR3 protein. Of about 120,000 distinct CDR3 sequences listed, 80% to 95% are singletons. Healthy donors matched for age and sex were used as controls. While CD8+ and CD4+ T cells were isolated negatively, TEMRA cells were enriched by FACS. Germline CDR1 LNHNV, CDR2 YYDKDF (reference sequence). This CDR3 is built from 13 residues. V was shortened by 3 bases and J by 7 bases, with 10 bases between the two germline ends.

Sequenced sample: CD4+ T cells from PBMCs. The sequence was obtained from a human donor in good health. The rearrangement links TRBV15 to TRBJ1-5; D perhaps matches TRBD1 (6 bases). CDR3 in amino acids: CATSSQGNQPQHF. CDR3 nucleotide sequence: TGTGCCACCAGCAGTCAGGGGAACCAGCCCCAGCATTTT.